Listed here are 9 T cell receptor beta chains from one sample, sequenced in a study of CD8+ T cells in alopecia areata. Sequencing templates came from extracted RNA that was reverse transcribed into cDNA. Measured with immunoSEQ multiplex PCR; TCRdb has only the in-frame clones, and not every one. The table includes around 97,000 clones, around 86% detected once. As to treatment: oral pan-JAK inhibitor, 5-10 mg twice daily. The starting material was CD8+ T cells sorted from blood, obtained at approximately week 30, from a patient treated with tofacitinib. The receptors were gathered from a human donor with alopecia areata.

The V call is TRBV29-1, the J call TRBJ2-5, with D tentatively TRBD2 (6 bases). The V gene's germline CDR1 is SQVTM and CDR2 ANQGSEA. The CDR3 is 14 amino acids. Trimming removed 2 bases at V and 5 bases at J, with 15 bases between. CDR3 region: CSVEMGLTRETQYF. The CDR3 coding sequence is TGCAGCGTTGAAATGGGACTCACAAGGGAGACCCAGTACTTC.

The chain joins TRBV10-2 to TRBJ2-7, with D tentatively TRBD2 (6 bases). Trimming stripped 8 bases from V and 1 base from J, with 12 bases between. Looked up from germline, CDR1 is WSHSY and CDR2 is SAAADI. CDR3 length equals 13 residues. The CDR3 region has the DNA TGCGCCAGCCATCCGGGAGTTTCCTACGAGCAGTACTTC. Protein: CASHPGVSYEQYF.

The table lists this clone with a count of one. This chain links TRBV6-5 with TRBJ2-1; no firm D call. The V end was cut by 1 base, the J end by 9 bases, with 7 bases between. Germline V gene data show CDR1 as MNHEY and CDR2 as SVGAGI. CDR3 length: 12 residues. The CDR3 sequence is CASSYFSGEQFF. The DNA for the CDR3 is TGTGCCAGCAGTTACTTTTCCGGTGAGCAGTTCTTC.

V gene TRBV2 combines with J gene TRBJ1-3, with D perhaps TRBD1 (5 bases). Trimming stripped 7 bases from V and 4 bases from J, with 8 bases between. Germline V gene data show CDR1 as SNHLY and CDR2 as FYNNEI. This CDR3 has 12 amino acids. CDR3 bases: TGTGCCAGCACCGGACAAGGAAACACCATATATTTT. Amino acid sequence: CASTGQGNTIYF. Together with reference TRBV2 and TRBJ1-3, the CDR3 gives the full variable domain: EPEVTQTPSHQVTQMGQEVILRCVPISNHLYFYWYRQILGQKVEFLVSFYNNEISEKSEIFDDQFSVERPDGSNFTLKIRSTKLEDSAMYFCASTGQGNTIYFGEGSWLTVV.

This sequence joins TRBV9 and TRBJ2-7; TRBD1 or TRBD2 may be the D gene (5 bases each). The V gene lost 0 bases and the J gene lost 2 bases, with 12 bases spanning the gap. CDR1 is SGDLS and CDR2 is YYNGEE in the germline V gene. The CDR3 length is 15 residues. CDR3 sequence reads: CASSVGGAETYEQYF. The CDR3 DNA follows: TGTGCCAGCAGCGTAGGAGGGGCGGAAACCTACGAGCAGTACTTC.

The chain joins TRBV4-1 to TRBJ2-3; D not certain. V dropped 4 bases and J dropped 0 bases, with 17 bases sitting between them. This CDR3 has 17 amino acids. In germline, CDR1 is MGHRA, CDR2 YSYEKL. CDR3 bases: TGCGCCAGCAGCCCAGACGGGCGAACCACTAGCACAGATACGCAGTATTTT. Its translation: CASSPDGRTTSTDTQYF.

This chain links TRBV7-8 with TRBJ2-5, with D possibly matching TRBD1 (5 bases). The germline gives CDR1 SGHVS, CDR2 FQNEAQ. V was shortened by 1 base and J by 5 bases, with 8 bases between the two germline ends. CDR3 length: 13 amino acids. In DNA form, the CDR3 reads TGTGCCAGCAGCTTAGGCAGGGATGAGACCCAGTACTTC. It encodes CASSLGRDETQYF.

V and J are TRBV7-8 and TRBJ2-2; D is perhaps TRBD1 or TRBD2 (5 bases each). Trimming shortened V by 5 bases and J by 3 bases, and 16 bases separated the two germline ends. The CDR3 is 16 residues long. CDR1 is SGHVS, CDR2 FQNEAQ, per germline. The CDR3: CASSQRDGIDTGELFF. DNA for the CDR3: TGTGCCAGCAGCCAACGGGACGGTATAGACACCGGGGAGCTGTTTTTT.

The V call is TRBV29-1, the J call TRBJ2-1, with 11 bases aligning to TRBD2. Germline V lookup: CDR1 SQVTM, CDR2 ANQGSEA. The CDR3 runs to 15 residues. V was clipped by 7 bases and J by 5 bases; unmatched bases: 10. The CDR3 DNA follows: TGCAGCGATTCAATAGCGGGAGGGTTCGACAATGAGCAGTTCTTC. Residues: CSDSIAGGFDNEQFF.